The 27 T cell receptor beta chains given below trace back to one sample, sequenced in a study of T cell repertoires in cytomegalovirus infection. Each CDR3 protein gets one entry after TCRdb re-called the reads with MiXCR. The sample records around 180,000 distinct CDR3 sequences, approximately 28% being singletons. Sequenced input: PBMCs. These receptors were obtained from a human donor in good health (CMV status not recorded). Some clones in this sample may be carry-over from other donors' samples.

The DNA for the CDR3 is TGCAGTGCCTTGGACAGGAATGGAAACACCATATATTTT. Translating gives CSALDRNGNTIYF. V is TRBV20-1 and J is TRBJ1-3, with TRBD1 matching 7 bases. CDR3 size: 13 residues. Germline trimming cut 6 bases from V and 3 bases from J; bases unmatched to any gene: 5. The germline V gene encodes CDR1 DFQATT and CDR2 SNEGSKA (reference sequence).

This clonotype was detected a few times. The CDR3 loop is CASSPIQGVGELFF. The DNA of the CDR3 is TGCGCCAGCAGCCCCATACAGGGTGTCGGGGAGCTGTTTTTT. V and J are TRBV4-1 and TRBJ2-2, with D maybe TRBD1 (6 bases). Germline values: CDR1 MGHRA, CDR2 YSYEKL. The CDR3 runs to 14 residues. With 4 bases removed from V and 7 bases from J, the gap between germline ends came to 13 bases.

This clonotype was detected a few times. The chain joins TRBV11-1 to TRBJ1-4; D gene ambiguous. The ends were cut back, 5 bases at V and 0 bases at J, with 13 bases in the middle. Germline-derived CDR1 and CDR2 are SGHAT and FQDESV (reference sequence). This CDR3 is 16 amino acids long. The CDR3 loop reads CASSPGRTTTNEKLFF. CDR3 DNA sequence: TGTGCCAGCAGCCCAGGACGGACCACAACTAATGAAAAACTGTTTTTT.

The chain combines TRBV6-8 with TRBJ1-1; D uncertain. The CDR3 has 15 amino acids. Germline V gene sequence: CDR1 MNHGY, CDR2 SAAAGT. V shed 7 bases and J shed 1 base, with 16 bases lying between them. CDR3 residues: CASIASPPRNTEAFF. The CDR3 nucleotides are TGTGCCAGCATCGCATCCCCGCCCCGGAACACTGAAGCTTTCTTT.

The chain recombines TRBV2 with TRBJ2-2; D is perhaps TRBD2 (6 bases). The germline V gene encodes CDR1 SNHLY and CDR2 FYNNEI. The CDR3 totals 13 residues. V dropped 4 bases and J dropped 7 bases, with 10 bases sitting between them. CDR3 in amino acids: CASSVTGDGELFF. The CDR3 nucleotides read TGTGCCAGCAGTGTTACGGGGGACGGGGAGCTGTTTTTT.

This clonotype was seen more than once but under ten times. This chain joins TRBV7-9 and TRBJ2-2; the D gene is possibly TRBD1 (6 bases). The CDR3 loop spans 18 amino acids. Trimming took 4 bases from V and 0 from J, leaving 18 bases between them. CDR1 and CDR2 (germline): SEHNR, FQNEAQ (reference sequence). Here the CDR3 reads CASSSLGRGTSNTGELFF. The CDR3 DNA is TGTGCCAGCAGCTCTCTGGGTAGGGGGACATCGAACACCGGGGAGCTGTTTTTT.

The V gene is TRBV15, the J gene TRBJ1-2; D gene unclear. CDR3 length: 15 residues. Trimming cost V 8 bases and J 8 bases, with 24 bases left between them. Germline V gene lookup returns CDR1 LNHNV and CDR2 YYDKDF (reference sequence). CDR3 nucleotides: TGTGCCACCTCCCCTGCGGGGTTGGCACTGGGAGGCTACACCTTC. Amino acids: CATSPAGLALGGYTF.

This chain connects TRBV7-3 to TRBJ1-1; D unresolved. V lost 3 bases, J lost 3 bases, and 8 bases lay in between. The CDR3 extends over 13 amino acids. The germline gives CDR1 SGHTA, CDR2 FQGTGA. The CDR3 here is CASSLWADTEAFF. CDR3 nucleotides: TGTGCCAGCAGCTTGTGGGCAGACACTGAAGCTTTCTTT.

This clonotype was counted many times. The rearrangement uses TRBV3-1 and TRBJ2-3, with 7 bases aligning to TRBD1. Germline CDR1 reads LGHDT; CDR2 reads YNNKEL (reference sequence). Unmatched junction bases numbered 6, after V lost 4 bases and J lost 2 bases. This CDR3 has 15 residues. Here the CDR3 DNA reads TGTGCCAGCAGCCGACAGACAGGGACCACAGATACGCAGTATTTT. Amino acids: CASSRQTGTTDTQYF.

This clonotype was recorded a few times. The chain links TRBV7-8 to TRBJ2-1; D is perhaps TRBD2 (7 bases). The CDR3 has 15 amino acids. V was shortened by 0 bases and J by 6 bases, with 12 bases between the two germline ends. Germline assignment: CDR1 SGHVS and CDR2 FQNEAQ. CDR3 residues: CASSLAGGASNEQFF. The CDR3, as DNA: TGTGCCAGCAGCTTAGCAGGGGGGGCAAGCAATGAGCAGTTCTTC.

This sequence joins TRBV18 and TRBJ2-5, with a weak D call TRBD2 (5 bases). The CDR3 length is 14 residues. Germline V gene lookup returns CDR1 KGHSH and CDR2 LQKENI. Trimming stripped 4 bases from V and 2 bases from J, with 11 bases between. CDR3 DNA: TGTGCCAGCTCACTCGGGGTAGGACAAGAGACCCAGTACTTC. Protein: CASSLGVGQETQYF. The whole variable domain, filled in from reference TRBV18 and TRBJ2-5, reads NAGVMQNPRHLVRRRGQEARLRCSPMKGHSHVYWYRQLPEEGLKFMVYLQKENIIDESGMPKERFSAEFPKEGPSILRIQQVVRGDSAAYFCASSLGVGQETQYFGPGTRLLVL.

This sequence joins TRBV20-1 and TRBJ2-3; D not resolved. This CDR3 comprises 14 residues. Trimming took off 3 bases at V and 0 bases at J, with 10 bases between the two ends. CDR1 and CDR2 from the germline V gene are DFQATT and SNEGSKA (reference sequence). The CDR3 protein is CSASTAGSTDTQYF. CDR3 nucleotide sequence: TGCAGTGCTAGTACGGCAGGCAGCACAGATACGCAGTATTTT.

V usage is TRBV6-5 and J usage is TRBJ2-7; D is unresolved. From germline, CDR1 is MNHEY and CDR2 SVGAGI. The ends were cut back, 6 bases at V and 5 bases at J, with 17 bases in the middle. The CDR3 extends over 14 amino acids. The DNA for the CDR3 is TGTGCCAGCAGACCCCCCGGTGCAGGTCACGAGCAGTACTTC. Protein product: CASRPPGAGHEQYF.

The sample holds many counts of this clonotype. This chain uses TRBV7-2 with TRBJ2-7, with 8 positions matching TRBD1. The CDR3 contains 14 residues. The V gene's germline CDR1 is SGHTA and CDR2 FQGNSA. V lost 5 bases to trimming and J lost 4 bases; unmatched junction nucleotides: 7. CDR3 nucleotide sequence: TGTGCCAGCAGCGTCCAAGGGACAGGTTACGAGCAGTACTTC. Amino acids: CASSVQGTGYEQYF.

This clonotype was observed a handful of times. This chain uses TRBV7-9 with TRBJ1-3; D gene ambiguous. Per germline, CDR1 SEHNR and CDR2 FQNEAQ (reference sequence). This CDR3 is 14 amino acids long. V gave up 6 bases and J gave up 11 bases, with 20 bases separating them. CDR3: CASRTDAESMAIYF. The CDR3 DNA sequence: TGTGCCAGCAGAACGGACGCCGAGTCTATGGCCATATATTTT.

With regard to this clonotype: A read error may explain this, as a much larger clone is one base away. V is TRBV5-4 and J is TRBJ1-2, with D uncertain. CDR1 and CDR2 from the germline V gene are SGHNT and YYREEE (reference sequence). The CDR3 is 15 residues long. Deletions cut 4 bases from V and 8 bases from J, with 21 bases between. The CDR3 DNA reads as TGTGCCAGCAGCCCCCGTTTTGTGGGTTGGGAGGGCTACACCTTC. Its protein product is CASSPRFVGWEGYTF.

Regarding this clonotype: Just one base apart from a much larger clone, this may be a read error. The gene calls are TRBV10-3 and TRBJ1-1; the match to TRBD1 covers 8 bases. Germline CDR1 ENHRY, CDR2 SYGVKD. This CDR3 spans 13 amino acids. The CDR3 protein is CAISVDRESDAFF. CDR3 DNA sequence: TGTGCCATCAGTGTGGACAGGGAATCTGATGCTTTCTTT.

The V and J genes are TRBV28 and TRBJ1-2; 9 bases are a match to TRBD1. V trimming: 8 bases; J trimming: 6 bases; junction bases outside the gene matches: 4. The CDR3 spans 12 residues. Germline CDR1 and CDR2: MDHEN and SYDVKM. This CDR3 reads CASLGQGNGYTF. CDR3 sequence (DNA): TGTGCCAGCCTAGGACAGGGGAATGGCTACACCTTC.

Ten or more counts support this clonotype. The rearrangement links TRBV20-1 to TRBJ1-1; 8 bases match TRBD1. Per germline, CDR1 DFQATT and CDR2 SNEGSKA (reference sequence). The CDR3 runs 14 residues. V was pared by 0 bases and J by 4 bases, with 4 bases of the junction left unmatched. The CDR3 sequence: CSARETGAATEAFF. The CDR3 DNA reads as TGCAGTGCTAGAGAGACAGGGGCGGCCACTGAAGCTTTCTTT.

This clonotype occurred a few times. The chain employs TRBV13 and TRBJ2-1, with D possibly matching TRBD1 (6 bases). Trimming stripped 5 bases from V and 2 bases from J, with 16 bases between. From germline, CDR1 is PRHDT and CDR2 FYEKMQ (reference sequence). CDR3 length: 16 amino acids. CDR3 region: CASSPQGEGAYNEQFF. The CDR3 DNA sequence: TGTGCCAGCAGCCCACAGGGAGAGGGTGCCTACAATGAGCAGTTCTTC.

For this clonotype: The junction shows a germline mismatch at one end, possibly a read error. This rearrangement joins TRBV29-1 to TRBJ1-1; the D gene is possibly TRBD1 (6 bases). The CDR3 runs 13 residues. Germline V gene sequence: CDR1 SQVTM, CDR2 ANQGSEA. CDR3 region: CSGEKGVSTEAFF. The CDR3 nucleotides read TGCAGCGGTGAAAAGGGGGTTTCAACTGAAGCTTTCTTT.

Many counts were recorded for this clonotype. The gene calls are TRBV29-1 and TRBJ1-2; D is undetermined. V gave up 6 bases and J gave up 7 bases, with 21 bases separating them. The CDR3 length is 14 residues. Germline CDR1 reads SQVTM; CDR2 reads ANQGSEA. CDR3 sequence (DNA): TGCAGCGTCGCGACCGACTGGGAGGAGGGTGGCTACACCTTC. Amino acid sequence: CSVATDWEEGGYTF.

Many counts were recorded for this clonotype. The genes are TRBV7-2 and TRBJ1-5, with D hard to call. CDR3 length: 15 amino acids. V was pared by 1 base and J by 3 bases, with 10 bases between. In germline, CDR1 is SGHTA, CDR2 FQGNSA. CDR3 coding DNA: TGTGCCAGCAGCTTAGAACCGGGTCTCAATCAGCCCCAGCATTTT. Translated: CASSLEPGLNQPQHF.

The rearrangement links TRBV11-2 to TRBJ1-1; D unresolved. Looked up from germline, CDR1 is SGHAT and CDR2 is FQNNGV. Trimming removed 1 base from V and 10 bases from J, with 13 bases in between. This CDR3 is built from 13 residues. CDR3 residues: CASSLGEGRGAFF. CDR3 bases: TGTGCCAGCAGCTTAGGAGAGGGCAGAGGAGCTTTCTTT.

CDR3 region: CASSPRRGEKLFF. The CDR3 nucleotides read TGTGCCAGCAGCCCTAGGAGGGGTGAAAAACTGTTTTTT. The rearrangement uses TRBV6-2 or TRBV6-3 and TRBJ1-4; perhaps TRBD1 as D (5 bases). The V and J ends lost 6 bases and 7 bases respectively, with 12 bases between them. This CDR3 spans 13 amino acids. Germline V gene data show CDR1 as MNHEY and CDR2 as SVGEGT.

DNA for the CDR3: TGTGCCAACAGCCCGACCCGGGACAGGGGTATAACTGAAGCTTTCTTT. It translates to CANSPTRDRGITEAFF. The chain links TRBV6-1 to TRBJ1-1; 10 nucleotides align to TRBD1. The germline V gene has CDR1 MNHNS and CDR2 SASEGT. V shed 10 bases and J 5 bases; nucleotides not matched to a gene: 16. The CDR3 is made up of 16 amino acids.

This chain uses TRBV6-1 with TRBJ2-1, with 7 nucleotides matching TRBD2. Germline CDR1 MNHNS, CDR2 SASEGT. The CDR3 contains 15 residues. After removal of 6 bases from V and 12 bases from J, the junction contained 17 bases not matched to a gene. CDR3: CASSLTSDHLRWQFF. Here the CDR3 DNA reads TGTGCCAGCAGCCTTACTAGCGACCACCTTCGATGGCAGTTCTTC.